These 16 T cell receptor beta chains originate from one sample sequenced in a study of somatic mutations in cytotoxic T cells in rheumatoid arthritis. This table comes from immunoSEQ multiplex PCR, and its TCRdb copy is limited to in-frame clones, with some not included. The sample has 9,500 to 15,000 clones; 83% are singletons. Source material: CD8+ T cells sorted from blood. These receptor sequences come from a woman aged 60-75 years in good health.

The chain uses TRBV18 and TRBJ2-7, with D possibly matching TRBD2 (5 bases). Per germline, CDR1 KGHSH and CDR2 LQKENI. Trimming pared 5 bases from V and 4 bases from J, leaving 9 bases between. The CDR3 totals 12 residues. CDR3 protein: CASSGEFYEQYV. DNA for the CDR3: TGTGCCAGCTCAGGGGAGTTTTACGAGCAGTACGTC.

The genes are TRBV28 and TRBJ2-1; 10 nucleotides match TRBD2. Losses at the gene ends were 5 bases for V and 7 bases for J; bases not matched to a gene: 11. CDR3 size: 16 residues. Germline loops: CDR1 MDHEN, CDR2 SYDVKM. The CDR3 DNA follows: TGTGCCAGCAGTCCCCCACTAGCGGGGTTTAGGAATGAGCAGTTCTTC. Its translation: CASSPPLAGFRNEQFF.

J is TRBJ2-1 and V is TRBV27; 8 bases line up with TRBD2. CDR3 length: 12 residues. Germline V gene data show CDR1 as MNHEY and CDR2 as SMNVEV (reference sequence). The V gene end was trimmed by 10 bases and the J gene end by 4 bases; junction bases not matched to a gene: 3. CDR3 nucleotide sequence: TGTGCCACCCGGGGGGGTTACAATGAGCAGTTCTTC. Its translation: CATRGGYNEQFF.

This clone was observed once. The chain employs TRBV27 and TRBJ2-1; D is uncertain. Trimming removed 4 bases from V and 6 bases from J, with 7 bases in between. Germline V CDR1 and CDR2: MNHEY, SMNVEV (reference sequence). The CDR3 is 12 residues long. DNA of the CDR3: TGTGCCAGCAGTTCGCCGGGCAATGAGCAGTTCTTC. It translates to CASSSPGNEQFF.

CDR3 region: CASSLASAGGTTEAFF. CDR3 DNA sequence: TGCGCCAGCAGCTTGGCCTCGGCAGGGGGAACGACTGAAGCTTTCTTT. This chain connects TRBV5-1 to TRBJ1-1, with 7 bases identical to TRBD1. CDR3 size: 16 residues. The V and J ends lost 0 bases and 5 bases, in that order; junction bases with no gene match: 10. Looked up from germline, CDR1 is SGHRS and CDR2 is YFSETQ.

This clone has just one count. This sequence joins TRBV28 and TRBJ2-7; a weak D match, TRBD2 (6 bases). V lost 6 bases and J lost 1, with 19 bases in between. Germline V lookup: CDR1 MDHEN, CDR2 SYDVKM. This CDR3 region has 16 residues. Here the CDR3 reads CASRMSQGLASYEQYF. As DNA, the CDR3 is TGTGCCAGCAGAATGAGTCAGGGACTTGCTTCCTACGAGCAGTACTTC. Variable domain in full (rest from reference TRBV28 and TRBJ2-7): DVKVTQSSRYLVKRTGEKVFLECVQDMDHENMFWYRQDPGLGLRLIYFSYDVKMKEKGDIPEGYSVSREKKERFSLILESASTNQTSMYLCASRMSQGLASYEQYFGPGTRLTVT.

V usage is TRBV7-9 and J usage is TRBJ2-7; no clear D gene. The V gene's germline CDR1 is SEHNR and CDR2 FQNEAQ (reference sequence). Trimming cost V 5 bases and J 6 bases, with 14 bases left between them. The CDR3 is 13 residues long. The DNA of the CDR3 is TGTGCCAGCAGCCCCCGAGGTTTCTTCGAGCAGTACTTC. This gives the protein CASSPRGFFEQYF.

The chain couples TRBV7-3 to TRBJ2-3; D perhaps matches TRBD2 (7 bases). V lost 3 bases to trimming and J lost 6 bases, with 13 bases between them. The V gene's germline CDR1 is SGHTA and CDR2 FQGTGA. The CDR3 covers 14 residues. As DNA, the CDR3 is TGTGCCAGCAGCTTTGGGGGGGGCCGGGATACGCAGTATTTT. It yields the protein CASSFGGGRDTQYF.

The CDR3 bases are TGTGCCAGCAGTCCGCGACAGGGCAATCAGCCCCAGCATTTT. Translated, it gives CASSPRQGNQPQHF. This chain links TRBV27 with TRBJ1-5; D is possibly TRBD1 (6 bases). V was clipped by 5 bases and J by 2 bases, with 10 bases between them. Germline CDR1 is MNHEY and CDR2 is SMNVEV (reference sequence). The CDR3 extends over 14 amino acids.

The chain carries TRBV9 and TRBJ2-1; TRBD2 agrees at 11 bases. Per germline, CDR1 SGDLS and CDR2 YYNGEE. This CDR3 region has 15 residues. The ends lost 4 bases at V and 6 bases at J; junction bases unmatched: 6. CDR3 in DNA: TGTGCCAGCAGCTCCGGGACTAGCGGTACCAATGAGCAGTTCTTC. Amino acid sequence: CASSSGTSGTNEQFF.

The J gene is TRBJ2-5, the V gene TRBV5-1; maybe TRBD1 (6 bases). The CDR3 runs to 13 residues. Germline V CDR1 and CDR2: SGHRS, YFSETQ. The germline V and J ends were trimmed by 3 bases and 1 base, with 7 bases remaining between them. For the CDR3, the DNA is TGCGCCAGCAGCTGGACAGTCCAAGAGACCCAGTACTTC. Its protein is CASSWTVQETQYF.

This clone was seen once. The chain is built from TRBV30 and TRBJ2-3, with D possibly being TRBD1 (6 bases). The CDR3 loop spans 13 amino acids. The germline V and J ends were trimmed by 6 bases and 6 bases, with 16 bases remaining between them. Germline lookup yields CDR1 GTSNPN and CDR2 SVGIG (reference sequence). Here the CDR3 reads CACTGHPPDTQYF. In DNA form, the CDR3 reads TGTGCCTGTACGGGACATCCTCCGGATACGCAGTATTTT. Based on the CDR3 plus reference TRBV30 and TRBJ2-3, the full variable domain is SQTIHQWPATLVQPVGSPLSLECTVEGTSNPNLYWYRQAAGRGLQLLFYSVGIGQISSEVPQNLSASRPQDRQFILSSKKLLLSDSGFYLCACTGHPPDTQYFGPGTRLTVL.

CDR3: CASSQPDRGLSNEKLFF. For the CDR3, the DNA is TGCGCCAGCAGCCAACCGGACAGGGGACTGTCTAATGAAAAACTGTTTTTT. V usage is TRBV4-1 and J usage is TRBJ1-4; 9 bases fit TRBD1. V trimming: 2 bases; J trimming: 3 bases; junction bases outside the gene matches: 7. In germline, CDR1 is MGHRA, CDR2 YSYEKL. CDR3 length: 17 amino acids.

This chain links TRBV30 with TRBJ2-1; D remains ambiguous. Trimming stripped 0 bases from V and 2 bases from J, with 5 bases between. CDR1 and CDR2 (germline): GTSNPN, SVGIG (reference sequence). The CDR3 covers 13 residues. The CDR3 nucleotides read TGTGCCTGGAGTGTACAGACCTACAATGAGCAGTTCTTC. It translates to CAWSVQTYNEQFF.

V is TRBV5-4 and J is TRBJ2-5; tentatively, D is TRBD2 (7 bases). The germline V gene encodes CDR1 SGHNT and CDR2 YYREEE (reference sequence). The V gene lost 4 bases and the J gene lost 7 bases, with 32 bases spanning the gap. The CDR3 sequence is 19 residues long. CDR3 in amino acids: CASSPEASSPGGRAGTQYF. The CDR3 coding sequence is TGTGCCAGCAGCCCCGAGGCCTCCAGTCCGGGGGGCCGGGCAGGGACCCAGTACTTC. The full variable domain, completed using reference TRBV5-4 and TRBJ2-5, is ETGVTQSPTHLIKTRGQQVTLRCSSQSGHNTVSWYQQALGQGPQFIFQYYREEENGRGNFPPRFSGLQFPNYSSELNVNALELDDSALYLCASSPEASSPGGRAGTQYFGPGTRLLVL.

The V call is TRBV27, the J call TRBJ1-1; tentatively, D is TRBD1 (6 bases). The CDR3 spans 14 residues. Germline values: CDR1 MNHEY, CDR2 SMNVEV (reference sequence). V dropped 2 bases and J dropped 1 base, with 8 bases sitting between them. The CDR3 DNA follows: TGTGCCAGCAGTTTAGGGACACCGAACACTGAAGCTTTCTTT. It encodes CASSLGTPNTEAFF.